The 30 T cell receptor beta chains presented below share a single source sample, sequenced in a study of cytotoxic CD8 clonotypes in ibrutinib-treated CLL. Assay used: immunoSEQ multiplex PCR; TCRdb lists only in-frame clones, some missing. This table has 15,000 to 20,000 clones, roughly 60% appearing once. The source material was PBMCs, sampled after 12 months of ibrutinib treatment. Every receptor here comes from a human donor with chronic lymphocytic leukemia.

The CDR3 sequence is CASSQGGGTAFSTDTQYF. The DNA of the CDR3 is TGCGCCAGCAGCCAAGGGGGGGGGACAGCATTTAGCACAGATACGCAGTATTTT. V gene TRBV4-1 combines with J gene TRBJ2-3; the D call may be TRBD1 or TRBD2 (7 bases each). The CDR3 runs to 18 residues. CDR1 MGHRA and CDR2 YSYEKL come from the germline V gene. V was trimmed by 1 base and J by 0 bases, leaving 17 bases between them.

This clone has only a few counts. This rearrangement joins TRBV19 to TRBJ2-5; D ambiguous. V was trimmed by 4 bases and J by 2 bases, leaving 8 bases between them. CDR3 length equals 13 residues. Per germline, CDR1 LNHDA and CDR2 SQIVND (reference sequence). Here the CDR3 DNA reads TGTGCCAGTAGTAACTCGCGGCAAGAGACCCAGTACTTC. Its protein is CASSNSRQETQYF. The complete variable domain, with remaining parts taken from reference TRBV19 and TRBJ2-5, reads DGGITQSPKYLFRKEGQNVTLSCEQNLNHDAMYWYRQDPGQGLRLIYYSQIVNDFQKGDIAEGYSVSREKKESFPLTVTSAQKNPTAFYLCASSNSRQETQYFGPGTRLLVL.

CDR3 sequence (DNA): TGTGCCAGCTCACCTCCCGACAGGGTTTACGAGCAGTACTTC. Translating it yields CASSPPDRVYEQYF. This chain links TRBV18 with TRBJ2-7; TRBD1 aligns across 7 bases. With V trimmed by 3 bases and J by 4 bases, 6 bases remained unmatched. Germline V gives CDR1 KGHSH, CDR2 LQKENI. The CDR3 length is 14 residues.

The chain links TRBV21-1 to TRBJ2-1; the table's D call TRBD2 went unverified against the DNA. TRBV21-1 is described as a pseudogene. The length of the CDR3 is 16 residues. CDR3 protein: CASSKVNGSSYNEQFF. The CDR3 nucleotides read TGTGCCAGCAGCAAAGTAAACGGGAGCTCCTACAATGAGCAGTTCTTC.

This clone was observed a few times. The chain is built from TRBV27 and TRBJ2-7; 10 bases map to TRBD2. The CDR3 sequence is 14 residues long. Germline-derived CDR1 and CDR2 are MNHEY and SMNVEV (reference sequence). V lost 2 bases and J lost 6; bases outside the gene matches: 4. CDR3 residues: CASSLLAGVSEQYF. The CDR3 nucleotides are TGTGCCAGCAGTTTACTAGCGGGAGTATCCGAGCAGTACTTC.

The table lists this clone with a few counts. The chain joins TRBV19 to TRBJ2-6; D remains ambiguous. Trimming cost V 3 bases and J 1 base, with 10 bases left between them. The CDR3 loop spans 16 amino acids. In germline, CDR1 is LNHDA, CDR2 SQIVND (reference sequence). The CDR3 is CASSISLGSGANVLTF. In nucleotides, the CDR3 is TGTGCCAGTAGTATTAGTCTAGGGTCTGGGGCCAACGTCCTGACTTTC. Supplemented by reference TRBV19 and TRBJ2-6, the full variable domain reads DGGITQSPKYLFRKEGQNVTLSCEQNLNHDAMYWYRQDPGQGLRLIYYSQIVNDFQKGDIAEGYSVSREKKESFPLTVTSAQKNPTAFYLCASSISLGSGANVLTFGAGSRLTVL.

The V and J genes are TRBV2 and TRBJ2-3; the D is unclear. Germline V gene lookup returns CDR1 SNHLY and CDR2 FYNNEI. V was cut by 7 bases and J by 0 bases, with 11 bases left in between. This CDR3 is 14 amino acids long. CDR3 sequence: CASISGLSTDTQYF. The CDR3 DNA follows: TGTGCCAGCATTTCCGGGTTAAGCACAGATACGCAGTATTTT.

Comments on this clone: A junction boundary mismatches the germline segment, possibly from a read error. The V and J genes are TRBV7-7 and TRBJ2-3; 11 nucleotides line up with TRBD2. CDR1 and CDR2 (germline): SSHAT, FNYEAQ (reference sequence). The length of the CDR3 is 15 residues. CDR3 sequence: CASSSGLAVTDTQYF. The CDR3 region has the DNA TGTGCTAGCAGCTCGGGACTAGCGGTCACAGATACGCAGTATTTT.

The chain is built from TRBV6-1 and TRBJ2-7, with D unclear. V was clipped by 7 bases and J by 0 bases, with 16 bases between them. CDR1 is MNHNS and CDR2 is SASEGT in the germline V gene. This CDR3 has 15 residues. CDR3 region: CASNRGQDPSYEQYF. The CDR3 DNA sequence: TGTGCCAGCAACCGTGGGCAGGACCCCTCCTACGAGCAGTACTTC.

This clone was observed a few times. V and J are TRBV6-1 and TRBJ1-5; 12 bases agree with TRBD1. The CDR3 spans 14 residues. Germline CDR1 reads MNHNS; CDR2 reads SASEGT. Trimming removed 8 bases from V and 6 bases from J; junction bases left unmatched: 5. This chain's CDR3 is CASGGQGASQPQHF. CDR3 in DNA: TGTGCCAGCGGGGGACAGGGGGCCAGTCAGCCCCAGCATTTT.

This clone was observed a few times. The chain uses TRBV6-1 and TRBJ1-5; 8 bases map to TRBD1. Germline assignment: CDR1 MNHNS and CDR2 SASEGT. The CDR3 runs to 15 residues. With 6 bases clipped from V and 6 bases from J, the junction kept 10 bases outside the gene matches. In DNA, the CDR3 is TGTGCCAGCAGACCAGGGGGCGCGAAGGCTCAGCCCCAGCATTTT. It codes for CASRPGGAKAQPQHF.

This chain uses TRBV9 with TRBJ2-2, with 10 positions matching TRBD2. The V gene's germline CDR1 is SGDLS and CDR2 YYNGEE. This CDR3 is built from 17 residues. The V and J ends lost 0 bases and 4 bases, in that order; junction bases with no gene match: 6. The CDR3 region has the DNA TGTGCCAGCAGCGTAGAGCTAGCGGGAGTAGGCACCGGGGAGCTGTTTTTT. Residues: CASSVELAGVGTGELFF.

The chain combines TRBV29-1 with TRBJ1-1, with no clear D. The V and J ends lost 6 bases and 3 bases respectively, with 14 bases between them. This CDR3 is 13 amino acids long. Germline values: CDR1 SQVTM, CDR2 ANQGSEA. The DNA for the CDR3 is TGCAGCGTAATACGGGGTAGGGACACTGAAGCTTTCTTT. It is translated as CSVIRGRDTEAFF.

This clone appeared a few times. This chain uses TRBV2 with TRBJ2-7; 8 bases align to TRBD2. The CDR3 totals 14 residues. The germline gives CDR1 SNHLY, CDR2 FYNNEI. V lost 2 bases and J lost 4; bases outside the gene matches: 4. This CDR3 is CASSEPSGFYEQYF. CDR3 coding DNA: TGTGCCAGCAGTGAACCTAGCGGGTTTTACGAGCAGTACTTC.

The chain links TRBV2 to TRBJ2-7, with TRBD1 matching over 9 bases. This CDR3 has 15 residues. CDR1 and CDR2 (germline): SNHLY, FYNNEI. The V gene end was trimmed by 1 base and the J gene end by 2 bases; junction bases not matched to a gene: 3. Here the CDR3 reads CASSEEQGATYEQYF. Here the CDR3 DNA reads TGTGCCAGCAGTGAAGAACAGGGGGCAACCTACGAGCAGTACTTC.

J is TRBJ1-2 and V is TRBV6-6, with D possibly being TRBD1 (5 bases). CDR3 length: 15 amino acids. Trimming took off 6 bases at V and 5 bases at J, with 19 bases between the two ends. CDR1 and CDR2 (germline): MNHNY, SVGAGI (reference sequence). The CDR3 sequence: CASSPRDDGGYGYTF. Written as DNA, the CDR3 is TGTGCCAGCAGCCCCCGGGACGATGGCGGTTATGGCTACACCTTC.

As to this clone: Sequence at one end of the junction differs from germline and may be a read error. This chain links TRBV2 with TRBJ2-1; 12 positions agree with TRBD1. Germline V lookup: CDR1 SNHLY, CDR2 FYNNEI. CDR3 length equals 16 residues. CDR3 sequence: CATSDTGQGANNEQFF. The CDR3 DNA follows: TGTGCCACCAGTGACACGGGACAGGGGGCGAATAATGAGCAGTTCTTC.

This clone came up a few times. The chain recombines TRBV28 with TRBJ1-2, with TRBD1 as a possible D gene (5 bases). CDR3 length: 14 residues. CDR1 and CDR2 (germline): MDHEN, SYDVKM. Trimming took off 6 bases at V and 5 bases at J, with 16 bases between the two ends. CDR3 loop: CASSLDGASYGYTF. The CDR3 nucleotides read TGTGCCAGCAGCCTCGACGGGGCCAGTTATGGCTACACCTTC.

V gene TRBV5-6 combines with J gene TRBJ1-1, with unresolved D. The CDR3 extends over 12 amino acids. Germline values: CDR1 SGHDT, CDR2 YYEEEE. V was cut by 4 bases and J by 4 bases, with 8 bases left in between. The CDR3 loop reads CASSAPSTEAFF. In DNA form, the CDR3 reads TGTGCCAGCAGCGCACCCAGCACTGAAGCTTTCTTT.

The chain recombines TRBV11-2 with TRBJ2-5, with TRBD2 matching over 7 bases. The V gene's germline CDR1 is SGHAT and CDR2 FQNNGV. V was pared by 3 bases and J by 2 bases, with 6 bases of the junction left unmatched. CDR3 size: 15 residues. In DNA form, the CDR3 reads TGTGCCAGCAGCTTTGGGGGGGTTGCACAAGAGACCCAGTACTTC. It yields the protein CASSFGGVAQETQYF.

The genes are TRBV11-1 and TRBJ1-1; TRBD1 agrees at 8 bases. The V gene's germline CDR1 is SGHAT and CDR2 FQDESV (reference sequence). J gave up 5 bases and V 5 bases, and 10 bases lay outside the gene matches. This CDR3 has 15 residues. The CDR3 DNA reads TGTGCCAGCAGCCTATCCGGACAGGGTGGGACTGAAGCTTTCTTT. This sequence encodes CASSLSGQGGTEAFF.

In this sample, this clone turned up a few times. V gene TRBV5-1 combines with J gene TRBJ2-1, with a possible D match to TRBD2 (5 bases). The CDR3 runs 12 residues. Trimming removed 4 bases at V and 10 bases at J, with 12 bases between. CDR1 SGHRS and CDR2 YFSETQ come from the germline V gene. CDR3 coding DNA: TGCGCCAGCAGCCCGGTACCGGGGGAGCAGTTCTTC. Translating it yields CASSPVPGEQFF.

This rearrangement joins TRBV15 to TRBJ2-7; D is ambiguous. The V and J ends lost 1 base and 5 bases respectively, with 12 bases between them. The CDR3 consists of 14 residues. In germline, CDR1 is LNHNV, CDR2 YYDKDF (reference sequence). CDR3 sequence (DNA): TGTGCCACCAGCAGAGTGAACGCTGCCGACGAGCAGTACTTC. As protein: CATSRVNAADEQYF.

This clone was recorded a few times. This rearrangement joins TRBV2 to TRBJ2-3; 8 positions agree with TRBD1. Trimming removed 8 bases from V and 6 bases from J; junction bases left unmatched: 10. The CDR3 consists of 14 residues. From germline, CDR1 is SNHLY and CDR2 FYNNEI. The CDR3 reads CASGVPGQADTQYF. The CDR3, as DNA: TGTGCCAGCGGGGTCCCGGGACAGGCGGATACGCAGTATTTT.

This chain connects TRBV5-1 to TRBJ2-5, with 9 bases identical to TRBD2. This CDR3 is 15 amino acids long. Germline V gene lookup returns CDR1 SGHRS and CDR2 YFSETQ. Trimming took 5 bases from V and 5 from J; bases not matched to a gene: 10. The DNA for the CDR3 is TGCGCCAGCAGAAGCGGCGGGGGGGTGACGGAGACCCAGTACTTC. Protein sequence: CASRSGGGVTETQYF.

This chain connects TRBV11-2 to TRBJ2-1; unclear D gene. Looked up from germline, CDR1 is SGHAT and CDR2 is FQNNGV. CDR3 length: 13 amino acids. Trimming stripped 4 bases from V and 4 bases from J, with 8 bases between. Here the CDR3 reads CASSSLRYNEQFF. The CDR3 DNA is TGTGCCAGCAGCTCCTTGAGGTACAATGAGCAGTTCTTC.

DNA of the CDR3: TGTGCCAGCAGCGAGGGGGACAGATACAATGAGCAGTTCTTC. It specifies CASSEGDRYNEQFF. The J gene is TRBJ2-1, the V gene TRBV9, with 7 bases fitting TRBD1. This CDR3 spans 14 amino acids. From germline, CDR1 is SGDLS and CDR2 YYNGEE. The junction had 4 bases not matched to a gene; V was cut back by 3 bases and J by 4 bases.

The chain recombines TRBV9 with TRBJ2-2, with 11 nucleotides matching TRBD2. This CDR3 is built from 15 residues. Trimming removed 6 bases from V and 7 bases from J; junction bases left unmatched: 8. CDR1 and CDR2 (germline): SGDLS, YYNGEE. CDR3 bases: TGTGCCAGCACCCGACTAGCGGGATCATTCGGGGAGCTGTTTTTT. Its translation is CASTRLAGSFGELFF. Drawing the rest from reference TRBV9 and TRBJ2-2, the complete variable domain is DSGVTQTPKHLITATGQRVTLRCSPRSGDLSVYWYQQSLDQGLQFLIQYYNGEERAKGNILERFSAQQFPDLHSELNLSSLELGDSALYFCASTRLAGSFGELFFGEGSRLTVL.

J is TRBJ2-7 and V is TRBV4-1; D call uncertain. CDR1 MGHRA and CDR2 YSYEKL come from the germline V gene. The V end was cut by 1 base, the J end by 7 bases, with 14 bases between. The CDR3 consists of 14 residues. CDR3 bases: TGCGCCAGCAGCCAAGGACTCCCAGTAAGGGAGCAGTACTTC. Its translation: CASSQGLPVREQYF.

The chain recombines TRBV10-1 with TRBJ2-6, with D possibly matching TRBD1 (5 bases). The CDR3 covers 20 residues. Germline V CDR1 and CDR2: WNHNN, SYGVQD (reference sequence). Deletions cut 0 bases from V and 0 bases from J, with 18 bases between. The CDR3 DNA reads TGCGCCAGCAGTGAGTCCGAAGGTCAGGGTACACCCTCTGGGGCCAACGTCCTGACTTTC. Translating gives CASSESEGQGTPSGANVLTF.